This T cell receptor beta chain emerged from a study of T cell repertoires in cytomegalovirus infection. Across the whole study: Public signatures in TCR beta pointed to CMV infection and matching HLA type. Study findings and constraints: Identification of carriers of CMV plus the relevant HLA was performed using cumulative public TCR beta family frequency. Dominant in the ex vivo response were TCR beta clonotypes restricted by HLA-C and specific for CMV.

The CDR3 spans 14 residues. The V gene lost 2 bases and the J gene lost 7 bases, with 12 bases spanning the gap. Germline V lookup: CDR1 SSHAT, CDR2 FNYEAQ (reference sequence). This clonotype was counted ten times or more. Its specificity is unknown. TCRdb re-called the reads with MiXCR, one entry per CDR3 protein. The sample has about 240,000 distinct CDR3 sequences, approximately 13% seen once. The sequenced sample was PBMCs. The chain has TRBV7-7 and TRBJ2-1; weak D call: TRBD2 (6 bases). This receptor was taken from a human donor in good health (CMV status not recorded). Some clones in this sample may be carry-over from other donors' samples. As DNA, the CDR3 is TGTGCCAGCAGCTTAATCTCGGGGGAGAATGAGCAGTTCTTC. This translates into CASSLISGENEQFF.